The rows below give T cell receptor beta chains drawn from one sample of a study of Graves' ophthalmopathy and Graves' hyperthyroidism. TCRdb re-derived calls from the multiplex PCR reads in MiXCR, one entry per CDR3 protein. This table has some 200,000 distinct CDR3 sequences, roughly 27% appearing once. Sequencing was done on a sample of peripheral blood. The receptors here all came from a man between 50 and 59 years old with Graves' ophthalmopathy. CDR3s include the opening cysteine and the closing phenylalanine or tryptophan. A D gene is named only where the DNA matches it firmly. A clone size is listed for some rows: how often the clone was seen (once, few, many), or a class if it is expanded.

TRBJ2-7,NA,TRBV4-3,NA,CASSQDRGQLSYEQYF,TGCGCCAGCAGCCAAGATAGAGGACAGCTCTCCTACGAGCAGTACTTC
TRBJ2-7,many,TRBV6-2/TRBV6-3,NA,CASSRGPYEQYF,TGTGCCAGCTCCCGGGGCCCCTACGAGCAGTACTTC
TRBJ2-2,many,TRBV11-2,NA,CASSSLDARFTGELFF,TGTGCCAGCAGCTCCTTAGACGCCCGTTTCACCGGGGAGCTGTTTTTT
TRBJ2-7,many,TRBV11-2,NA,CASSFSSSYEQYF,TGTGCCAGCAGCTTTAGTAGCTCCTACGAGCAGTACTTC
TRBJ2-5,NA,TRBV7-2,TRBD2,CASSRTSADETQYF,TGTGCCAGCAGTCGCACTAGCGCAGATGAGACCCAGTACTTC
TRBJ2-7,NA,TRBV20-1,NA,CSARSTPGGSLSYEQYF,TGCAGTGCTAGGTCCACGCCCGGGGGAAGCCTTTCCTACGAGCAGTACTTC
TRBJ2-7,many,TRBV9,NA,CASSVSTGSSYEQYF,TGTGCCAGCAGCGTGAGCACAGGGAGCTCCTACGAGCAGTACTTC
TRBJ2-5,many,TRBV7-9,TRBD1,CAGQGAFGETQYF,TGTGCCGGACAGGGGGCGTTTGGAGAGACCCAGTACTTC
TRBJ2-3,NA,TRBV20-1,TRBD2,CSASGLAGHAPYTDTQYF,TGCAGTGCTAGCGGACTAGCGGGACACGCTCCTTACACAGATACGCAGTATTTT
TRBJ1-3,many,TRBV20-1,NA,CSARHRAIGSGNTIYF,TGCAGTGCTAGGCACAGGGCCATTGGCTCTGGAAACACCATATATTTT
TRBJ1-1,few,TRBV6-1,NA,CASRGEAFF,TGTGCCAGCAGAGGGGAAGCTTTCTTT
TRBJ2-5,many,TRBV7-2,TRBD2,CASSLDGGRKTQYF,TGTGCCAGCAGCTTAGATGGCGGGAGAAAGACCCAGTACTTC
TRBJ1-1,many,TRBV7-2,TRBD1,CASSLKQGHTEAFF,TGTGCCAGCAGCTTAAAACAGGGGCACACTGAAGCTTTCTTT
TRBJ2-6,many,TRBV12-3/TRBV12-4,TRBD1,CASSSGQGNFGANVLTF,TGTGCCAGCAGTTCGGGACAGGGAAACTTTGGGGCCAACGTCCTGACTTTC
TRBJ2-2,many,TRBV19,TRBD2,CASSMAGGPSGELFF,TGTGCCAGTAGTATGGCGGGAGGGCCCTCCGGGGAGCTGTTTTTT
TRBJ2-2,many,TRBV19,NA,CASGWGSDTGELFF,TGTGCCAGTGGCTGGGGTTCGGACACCGGGGAGCTGTTTTTT
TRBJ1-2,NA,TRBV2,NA,CASSQRGLLGYGYTF,TGTGCCAGCAGTCAGAGAGGACTCCTTGGCTATGGCTACACCTTC
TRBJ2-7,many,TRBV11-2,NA,CASSEDRRAYEQYF,TGTGCCAGCAGCGAAGACAGGCGGGCCTACGAGCAGTACTTC
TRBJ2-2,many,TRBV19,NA,CASSGGTVWNTGELFF,TGTGCCAGTAGTGGAGGGACAGTTTGGAACACCGGGGAGCTGTTTTTT
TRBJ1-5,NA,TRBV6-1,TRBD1,CASRETGGFNQPQHF,TGTGCCAGCAGAGAGACAGGGGGCTTCAATCAGCCCCAGCATTTT
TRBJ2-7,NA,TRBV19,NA,CASSSGTLNEQYF,TGTGCCAGTAGTTCCGGGACACTGAACGAGCAGTACTTC
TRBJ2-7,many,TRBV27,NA,CASSWRFSYEQYF,TGTGCCAGCAGTTGGCGGTTCTCCTACGAGCAGTACTTC
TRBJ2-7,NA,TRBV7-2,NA,CASSPWARSSYEQYF,TGTGCCAGCAGCCCATGGGCCCGGAGCTCCTACGAGCAGTACTTC
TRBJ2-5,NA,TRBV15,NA,CATSRDNAWRGQETQYF,TGTGCCACCAGCAGAGATAACGCTTGGCGGGGTCAAGAGACCCAGTACTTC
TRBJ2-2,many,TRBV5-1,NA,CASSWMTGNTGELFF,TGCGCCAGCAGCTGGATGACAGGGAACACCGGGGAGCTGTTTTTT
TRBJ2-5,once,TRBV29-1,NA,CSATLRGETQYF,TGCAGCGCAACACTTCGGGGGGAGACCCAGTACTTC
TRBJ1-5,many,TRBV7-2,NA,CASSFTSYSNQPQHF,TGTGCCAGCAGCTTCACCAGCTATAGCAATCAGCCCCAGCATTTT
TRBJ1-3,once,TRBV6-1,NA,CASSLRMDGNTIYF,TGTGCCAGCAGCCTAAGGATGGATGGAAACACCATATATTTT
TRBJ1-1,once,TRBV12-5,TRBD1,CASGRGQGAGMNTEAFF,TGTGCTAGTGGGAGAGGACAGGGGGCAGGTATGAACACTGAAGCTTTCTTT
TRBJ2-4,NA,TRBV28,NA,CASSLRGSKNIQYF,TGTGCCAGCAGTTTAAGGGGAAGCAAAAACATTCAGTACTTC
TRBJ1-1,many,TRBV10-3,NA,CAISSHGRRNTEAFF,TGTGCCATCAGTTCCCACGGGAGGAGAAACACTGAAGCTTTCTTT
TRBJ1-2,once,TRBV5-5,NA,CASSLAAQGAYGYTF,TGTGCCAGCAGCTTGGCGGCGCAGGGAGCCTATGGCTACACCTTC
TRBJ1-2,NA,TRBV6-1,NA,CASSEDVSRKRGYTF,TGTGCCAGCAGTGAAGACGTCAGCAGGAAACGAGGCTACACCTTC
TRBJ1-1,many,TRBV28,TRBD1,CASSFFRQGEAFF,TGTGCCAGCAGTTTCTTCAGACAGGGTGAAGCTTTCTTT
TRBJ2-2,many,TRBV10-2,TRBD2,CAYSRPGRGTGELFF,TGCGCCTACTCCAGGCCAGGGAGGGGTACCGGGGAGCTGTTTTTT
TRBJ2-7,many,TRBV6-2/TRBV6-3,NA,CASSYTWTLTYEQYF,TGTGCCAGCAGTTACACGTGGACACTTACCTACGAGCAGTACTTC
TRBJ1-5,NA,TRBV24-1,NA,CATSVGGRGQPQHF,TGTGCCACCAGTGTTGGGGGGCGCGGTCAGCCCCAGCATTTT
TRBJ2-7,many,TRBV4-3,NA,CASSQEAGEQYF,TGCGCCAGCAGCCAAGAGGCAGGAGAGCAGTACTTC
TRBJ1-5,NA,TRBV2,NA,CASSADQASNQPQHF,TGTGCCAGCAGTGCGGATCAGGCGAGCAATCAGCCCCAGCATTTT
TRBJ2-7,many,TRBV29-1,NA,CSVEVGAGSSYEQYF,TGCAGCGTTGAAGTCGGAGCAGGGAGCTCCTACGAGCAGTACTTC
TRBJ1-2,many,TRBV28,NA,CATRAGGAANYGYTF,TGTGCCACCCGCGCGGGGGGGGCAGCTAACTATGGCTACACCTTC
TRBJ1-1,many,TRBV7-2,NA,CASNPRAFF,TGTGCCAGCAACCCCCGCGCTTTCTTT